What follows are 8 T cell receptor beta chains derived from one specimen sequenced in a study of identifying expanded T cells in peripheral blood. The table came from immunoSEQ multiplex PCR; TCRdb's copy has only in-frame clones and leaves some out. The sample has around 75,000 clones; 90% are singletons. The specimen sequenced was blood. These TCRs come from a person between 18 and 75 years old in good health.

J is TRBJ1-3 and V is TRBV23-1; unclear D gene. TRBV23-1 qualifies as an ORF whose function is uncertain. Between the trimmed V and J ends, which lost 0 bases and 0 bases, there was a span of 9 bases. This CDR3 comprises 16 residues. CDR3 sequence (DNA): TGCGCCAGCAGTCAATCAGCAGCGGACTCTGGAAACACCATATATTTT. Its protein product is CASSQSAADSGNTIYF.

This chain links TRBV10-3 with TRBJ2-7, with D possibly TRBD2 on 5 matching bases. The V gene lost 5 bases and the J gene lost 3 bases, with 11 bases spanning the gap. The CDR3 is 13 residues long. CDR1 and CDR2 (germline): ENHRY, SYGVKD. CDR3 in DNA: TGTGCCATCAGTCGAAACGGGAACTACGAGCAGTACTTC. Its translation is CAISRNGNYEQYF.

This chain connects TRBV10-2 to TRBJ1-4; TRBD1 is a possible D gene (5 bases). The CDR3 runs to 13 residues. Germline CDR1 is WSHSY and CDR2 is SAAADI. Trimming took 4 bases from V and 8 from J, leaving 11 bases between them. CDR3 region: CASSGGPHEKLFF. The CDR3 DNA is TGCGCCAGCAGTGGGGGACCGCACGAAAAACTGTTTTTT.

This clone came up once. The J gene is TRBJ2-7, the V gene TRBV29-1; D might be TRBD1 (5 bases). Trimming left V 5 bases short and J 0 bases short, with 11 bases between. The CDR3 has 13 residues. Germline CDR1 reads SQVTM; CDR2 reads ANQGSEA. The chain's CDR3 is CSVLMTDSYEQYF. The CDR3 DNA reads as TGCAGCGTTCTGATGACAGACTCCTACGAGCAGTACTTC.

The V gene is TRBV7-2, the J gene TRBJ2-3; TRBD1 might be the D (6 bases). The CDR3 spans 14 residues. Trimming removed 7 bases at V and 0 bases at J, with 11 bases between. Looked up from germline, CDR1 is SGHTA and CDR2 is FQGNSA. CDR3 amino acids: CASTYRASTDTQYF. In DNA, the CDR3 is TGTGCCAGCACATACAGGGCCAGCACAGATACGCAGTATTTT.

This clone was counted once. The chain joins TRBV5-6 to TRBJ2-3; the D is unclear. The CDR3 is 14 amino acids. Germline CDR1 and CDR2: SGHDT and YYEEEE. The V and J ends lost 4 bases and 4 bases respectively, with 13 bases between them. The DNA of the CDR3 is TGTGCCAGCAGCCCCCCGACGGTGGCAGATACGCAGTATTTT. Amino acid sequence: CASSPPTVADTQYF. Looking up the rest from reference TRBV5-6 and TRBJ2-3 gives the full variable domain: DAGVTQSPTHLIKTRGQQVTLRCSPKSGHDTVSWYQQALGQGPQFIFQYYEEEERQRGNFPDRFSGHQFPNYSSELNVNALLLGDSALYLCASSPPTVADTQYFGPGTRLTVL.

This clone showed up just once. The rearrangement links TRBV27 to TRBJ1-6; D may be TRBD1 (5 bases). The CDR3 covers 14 residues. Trimming stripped 6 bases from V and 8 bases from J, with 14 bases between. Germline loops: CDR1 MNHEY, CDR2 SMNVEV (reference sequence). CDR3 DNA: TGTGCCAGCAGGTGGGCAGGGAGTGATTCACCCCTCCACTTT. It encodes CASRWAGSDSPLHF.

The chain is built from TRBV7-8 and TRBJ1-2; D is ambiguous. Per germline, CDR1 SGHVS and CDR2 FQNEAQ. Trimming cost V 1 base and J 8 bases, with 17 bases left between them. This CDR3 region has 15 residues. The CDR3 protein is CASSLEGRTQRGYTF. The CDR3 DNA reads as TGTGCCAGCAGCTTAGAGGGTAGAACCCAGCGGGGCTACACCTTC.